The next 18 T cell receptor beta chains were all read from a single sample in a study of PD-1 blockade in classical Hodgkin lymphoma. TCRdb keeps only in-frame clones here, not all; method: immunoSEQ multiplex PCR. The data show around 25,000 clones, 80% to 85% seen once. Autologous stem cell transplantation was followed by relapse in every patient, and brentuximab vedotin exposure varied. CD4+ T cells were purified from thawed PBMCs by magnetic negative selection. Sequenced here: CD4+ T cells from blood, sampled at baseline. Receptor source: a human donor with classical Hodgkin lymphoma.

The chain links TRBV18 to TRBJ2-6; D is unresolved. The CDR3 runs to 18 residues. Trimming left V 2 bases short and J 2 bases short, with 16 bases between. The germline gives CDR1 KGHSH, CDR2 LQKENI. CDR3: CASSPTDFGETGANVLTF. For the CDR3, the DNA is TGTGCCAGCTCACCAACTGACTTTGGGGAAACTGGGGCCAACGTCCTGACTTTC.

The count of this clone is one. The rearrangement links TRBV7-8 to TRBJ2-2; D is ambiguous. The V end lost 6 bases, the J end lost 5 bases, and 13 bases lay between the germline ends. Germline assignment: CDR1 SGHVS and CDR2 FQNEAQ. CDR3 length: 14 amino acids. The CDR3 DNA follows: TGTGCCAGCAGGCTCGTAGGGAATACCGGGGAGCTGTTTTTT. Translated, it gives CASRLVGNTGELFF.

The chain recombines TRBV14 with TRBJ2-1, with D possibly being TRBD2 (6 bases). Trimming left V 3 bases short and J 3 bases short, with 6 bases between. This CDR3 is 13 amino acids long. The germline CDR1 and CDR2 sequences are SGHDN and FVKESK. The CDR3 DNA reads TGTGCCAGCAGCCAGGGGGGCTACAATGAGCAGTTCTTC. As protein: CASSQGGYNEQFF. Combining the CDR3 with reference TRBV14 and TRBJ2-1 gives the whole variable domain EAGVTQFPSHSVIEKGQTVTLRCDPISGHDNLYWYRRVMGKEIKFLLHFVKESKQDESGMPNNRFLAERTGGTYSTLKVQPAELEDSGVYFCASSQGGYNEQFFGPGTRLTVL.

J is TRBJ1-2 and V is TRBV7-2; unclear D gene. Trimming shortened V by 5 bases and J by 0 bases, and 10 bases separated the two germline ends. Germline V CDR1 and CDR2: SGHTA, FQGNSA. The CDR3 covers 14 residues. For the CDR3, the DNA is TGTGCCAGCAGCCCTACCCCAGCTAACTATGGCTACACCTTC. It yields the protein CASSPTPANYGYTF.

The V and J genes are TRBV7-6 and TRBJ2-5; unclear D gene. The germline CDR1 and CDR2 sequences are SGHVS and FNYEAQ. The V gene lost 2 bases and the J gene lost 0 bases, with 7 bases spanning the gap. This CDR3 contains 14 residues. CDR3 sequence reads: CASSLTSYQETQYF. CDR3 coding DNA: TGTGCCAGCAGCTTAACCAGCTACCAAGAGACCCAGTACTTC.

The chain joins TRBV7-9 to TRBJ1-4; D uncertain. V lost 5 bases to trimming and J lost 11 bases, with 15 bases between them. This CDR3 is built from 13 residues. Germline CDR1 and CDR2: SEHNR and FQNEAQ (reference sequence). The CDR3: CASSLESVRKLFF. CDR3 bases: TGTGCCAGCAGCCTCGAATCGGTCCGGAAACTGTTTTTT.

As DNA, the CDR3 is TGCGCCAGCAGCTACAAGGACAGGGGCACTGAAGCTTTCTTT. Translating gives CASSYKDRGTEAFF. The V call is TRBV5-1, the J call TRBJ1-1; 9 positions agree with TRBD1. CDR1 and CDR2 from the germline V gene are SGHRS and YFSETQ. The J segment lost 4 bases and the V segment lost 3 bases, leaving 4 bases of the junction unmatched. CDR3 size: 14 residues.

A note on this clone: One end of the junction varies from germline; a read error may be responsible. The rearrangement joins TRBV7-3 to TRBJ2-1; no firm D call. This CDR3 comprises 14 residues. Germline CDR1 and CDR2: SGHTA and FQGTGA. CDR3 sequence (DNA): TGTGCCAGCAGCCTAACTCCGTTTGACAATGAGCAGTTCTTC. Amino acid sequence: CASSLTPFDNEQFF.

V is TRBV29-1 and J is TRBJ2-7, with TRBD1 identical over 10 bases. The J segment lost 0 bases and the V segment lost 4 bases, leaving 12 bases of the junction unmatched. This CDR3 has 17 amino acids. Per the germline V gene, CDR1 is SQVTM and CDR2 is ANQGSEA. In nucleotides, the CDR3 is TGCAGCGTTGTATCTGGGACAGGGGTCTTTAGCTCCTACGAGCAGTACTTC. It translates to CSVVSGTGVFSSYEQYF.

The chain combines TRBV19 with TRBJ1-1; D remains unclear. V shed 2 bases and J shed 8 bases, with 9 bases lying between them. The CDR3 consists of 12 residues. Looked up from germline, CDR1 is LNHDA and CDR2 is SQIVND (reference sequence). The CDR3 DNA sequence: TGTGCCAGTAGTATATCCCGTAGCGAAGCTTTCTTT. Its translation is CASSISRSEAFF.

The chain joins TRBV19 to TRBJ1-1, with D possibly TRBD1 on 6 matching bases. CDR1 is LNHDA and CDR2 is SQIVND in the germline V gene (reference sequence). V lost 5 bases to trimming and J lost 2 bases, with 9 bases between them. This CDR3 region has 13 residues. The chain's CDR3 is CASSAQGNTEAFF. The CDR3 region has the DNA TGTGCCAGTAGTGCACAGGGTAACACTGAAGCTTTCTTT.

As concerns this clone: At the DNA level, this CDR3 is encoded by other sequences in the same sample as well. The DNA of the CDR3 is TGTGCCAGCAGGGGGACAGGAGGGTATGGCTACACCTTC. Protein product: CASRGTGGYGYTF. The genes are TRBV6-5 and TRBJ1-2, with TRBD1 matching over 8 bases. Germline assignment: CDR1 MNHEY and CDR2 SVGAGI. With 6 bases clipped from V and 5 bases from J, the junction kept 5 bases outside the gene matches. This CDR3 has 13 amino acids.

The CDR3 DNA follows: TGCGCCAGCAGCCAAGACAGGAACACTGAAGCTTTCTTT. Protein: CASSQDRNTEAFF. This chain links TRBV4-3 with TRBJ1-1; D unclear. CDR3 length: 13 residues. The V and J ends lost 0 bases and 1 base respectively, with 3 bases between them. Germline assignment: CDR1 LGHNA and CDR2 YSLEER.

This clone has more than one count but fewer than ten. The CDR3 spells CASSDRGKGTDTQYF. CDR3 DNA: TGTGCCAGTAGTGACAGGGGAAAGGGCACAGATACGCAGTATTTT. The chain uses TRBV19 and TRBJ2-3, with TRBD1 identical over 8 bases. Germline loops: CDR1 LNHDA, CDR2 SQIVND (reference sequence). With 5 bases clipped from V and 1 base from J, the junction kept 5 bases outside the gene matches. This CDR3 has 15 amino acids. Combining the CDR3 with reference TRBV19 and TRBJ2-3 gives the whole variable domain DGGITQSPKYLFRKEGQNVTLSCEQNLNHDAMYWYRQDPGQGLRLIYYSQIVNDFQKGDIAEGYSVSREKKESFPLTVTSAQKNPTAFYLCASSDRGKGTDTQYFGPGTRLTVL.

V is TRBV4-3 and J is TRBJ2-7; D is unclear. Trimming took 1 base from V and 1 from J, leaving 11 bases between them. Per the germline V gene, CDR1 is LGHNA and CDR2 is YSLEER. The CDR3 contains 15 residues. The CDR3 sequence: CASSQVLSSSYEQYF. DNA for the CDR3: TGCGCCAGCAGCCAAGTTCTGTCTAGTTCCTACGAGCAGTACTTC.

CDR3 coding DNA: TGTGCCAGCAGGGGGCAGGGTGACTATGGCTACACCTTC. As protein: CASRGQGDYGYTF. The chain couples TRBV2 to TRBJ1-2, with D perhaps TRBD1 (5 bases). With 6 bases removed from V and 3 bases from J, the gap between germline ends came to 11 bases. The CDR3 length is 13 residues. The germline V gene encodes CDR1 SNHLY and CDR2 FYNNEI.

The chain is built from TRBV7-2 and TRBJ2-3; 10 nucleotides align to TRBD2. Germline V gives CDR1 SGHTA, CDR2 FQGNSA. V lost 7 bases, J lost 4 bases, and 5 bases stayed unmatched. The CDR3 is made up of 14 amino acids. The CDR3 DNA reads TGTGCCAGCATCCAACTAGCGGGGTCAGATACGCAGTATTTT. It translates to CASIQLAGSDTQYF.

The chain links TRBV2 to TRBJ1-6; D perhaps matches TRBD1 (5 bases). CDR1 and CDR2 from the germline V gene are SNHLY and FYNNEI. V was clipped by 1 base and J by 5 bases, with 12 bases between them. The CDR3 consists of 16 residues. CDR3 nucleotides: TGTGCCAGCAGTGAAGAGGGGACCCAACATAATTCACCCCTCCACTTT. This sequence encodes CASSEEGTQHNSPLHF. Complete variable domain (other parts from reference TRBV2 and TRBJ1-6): EPEVTQTPSHQVTQMGQEVILRCVPISNHLYFYWYRQILGQKVEFLVSFYNNEISEKSEIFDDQFSVERPDGSNFTLKIRSTKLEDSAMYFCASSEEGTQHNSPLHFGNGTRLTVT.